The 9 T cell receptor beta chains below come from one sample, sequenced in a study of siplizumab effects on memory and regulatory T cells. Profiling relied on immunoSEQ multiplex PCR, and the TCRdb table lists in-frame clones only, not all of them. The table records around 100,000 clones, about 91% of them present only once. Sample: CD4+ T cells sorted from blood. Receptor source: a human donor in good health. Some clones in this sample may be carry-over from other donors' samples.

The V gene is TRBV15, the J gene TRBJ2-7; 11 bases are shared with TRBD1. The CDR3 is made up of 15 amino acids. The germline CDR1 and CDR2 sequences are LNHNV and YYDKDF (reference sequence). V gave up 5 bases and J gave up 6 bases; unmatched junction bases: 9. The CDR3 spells CATSPSDRGQVEQYF. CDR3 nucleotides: TGTGCCACCAGCCCATCGGACAGGGGGCAGGTCGAGCAGTACTTC.

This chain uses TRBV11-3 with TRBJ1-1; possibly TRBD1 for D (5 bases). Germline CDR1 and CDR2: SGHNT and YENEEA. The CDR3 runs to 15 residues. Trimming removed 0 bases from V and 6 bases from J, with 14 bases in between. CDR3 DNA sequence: TGTGCCAGCAGCTTAGAGGCAGGGAGCGACGCTGAAGCTTTCTTT. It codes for CASSLEAGSDAEAFF.

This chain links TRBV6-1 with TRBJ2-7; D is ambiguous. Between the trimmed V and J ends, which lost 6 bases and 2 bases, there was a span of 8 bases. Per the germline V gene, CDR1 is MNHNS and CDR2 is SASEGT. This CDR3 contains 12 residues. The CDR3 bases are TGTGCCAGCAGCGGAATGGCCTACGAGCAGTACTTC. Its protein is CASSGMAYEQYF.

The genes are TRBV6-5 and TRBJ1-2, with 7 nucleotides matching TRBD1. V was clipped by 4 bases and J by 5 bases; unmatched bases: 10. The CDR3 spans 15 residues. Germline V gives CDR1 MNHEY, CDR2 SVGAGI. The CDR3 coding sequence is TGTGCCAGCAGTTCCGGGACAGCCTCTCTTTATGGCTACACCTTC. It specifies CASSSGTASLYGYTF.

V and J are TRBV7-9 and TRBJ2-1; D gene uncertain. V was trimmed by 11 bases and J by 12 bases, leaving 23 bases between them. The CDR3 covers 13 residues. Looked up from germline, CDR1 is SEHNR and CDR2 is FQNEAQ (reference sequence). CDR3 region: CAGTETPGERQFF. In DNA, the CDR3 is TGTGCCGGAACCGAGACGCCGGGTGAAAGGCAGTTCTTC.

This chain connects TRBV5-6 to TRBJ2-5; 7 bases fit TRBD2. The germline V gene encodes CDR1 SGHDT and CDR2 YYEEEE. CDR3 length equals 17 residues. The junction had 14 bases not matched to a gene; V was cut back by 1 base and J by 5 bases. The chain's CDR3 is CASSLTRRGSGRETQYF. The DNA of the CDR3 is TGTGCCAGCAGCTTGACCCGACGGGGTAGCGGGCGGGAGACCCAGTACTTC.

CDR3 region: CASSLASANTEAFF. CDR3 DNA sequence: TGTGCCAGCAGCTTAGCGTCCGCAAACACTGAAGCTTTCTTT. The genes are TRBV7-9 and TRBJ1-1, with unresolved D. Germline V gene data show CDR1 as SEHNR and CDR2 as FQNEAQ (reference sequence). Trimming pared 0 bases from V and 2 bases from J, leaving 7 bases between. This CDR3 is built from 14 residues.

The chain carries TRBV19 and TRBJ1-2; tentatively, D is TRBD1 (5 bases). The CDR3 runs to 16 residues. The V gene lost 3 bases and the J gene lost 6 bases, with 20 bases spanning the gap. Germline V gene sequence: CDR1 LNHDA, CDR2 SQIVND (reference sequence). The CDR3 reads CASSIFPGPNLDGYTF. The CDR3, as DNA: TGTGCCAGTAGTATTTTCCCAGGGCCTAACCTTGATGGCTACACCTTC. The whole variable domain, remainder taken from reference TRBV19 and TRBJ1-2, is DGGITQSPKYLFRKEGQNVTLSCEQNLNHDAMYWYRQDPGQGLRLIYYSQIVNDFQKGDIAEGYSVSREKKESFPLTVTSAQKNPTAFYLCASSIFPGPNLDGYTFGSGTRLTVV.

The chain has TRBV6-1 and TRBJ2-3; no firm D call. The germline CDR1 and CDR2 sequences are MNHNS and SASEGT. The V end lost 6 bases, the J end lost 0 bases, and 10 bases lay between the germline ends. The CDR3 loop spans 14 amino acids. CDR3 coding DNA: TGTGCCAGCAGGGTGGGTTCTAGCACAGATACGCAGTATTTT. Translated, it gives CASRVGSSTDTQYF.